Following are 2 T cell receptor beta chains from one sample sequenced in a study of type 1 regulatory T cells. TCRdb used MiXCR to reprocess the reads, holding one entry per CDR3 protein. The sample contains 25,000 or so distinct CDR3 sequences, around half of which appear only once. Their antigens remain unidentified. What was sequenced was cultured T cells, either the whole culture or a sorted T cell fraction (not recorded which). These receptors were obtained from a human donor in good health.

Worth noting for this clonotype: A clone one base away is much larger, so this may be a read error. The chain links TRBV4-3 to TRBJ2-1; 9 bases line up with TRBD1. CDR3 size: 13 residues. V lost 2 bases to trimming and J lost 15 bases; unmatched junction nucleotides: 8. Germline V CDR1 and CDR2: LGHNA, YSLEER. DNA for the CDR3: TGCGCCAGCAGCCAACAGGGGGGGGACAGGGTGTTCTTC. Its translation is CASSQQGGDRVFF.

By share of the sample, this clonotype is medium-sized. The V and J genes are TRBV5-5 and TRBJ1-5; TRBD1 might be the D (5 bases). V was cut by 2 bases and J by 3 bases, with 33 bases left in between. From germline, CDR1 is SGHKS and CDR2 YYEKEE (reference sequence). The CDR3 runs to 22 residues. The CDR3 region has the DNA TGTGCCAGCAGCTTAACCTCCCCCGCCGGACAAGGTTTGTGGGTTGTCAATCAGCCCCAGCATTTT. Its translation is CASSLTSPAGQGLWVVNQPQHF.